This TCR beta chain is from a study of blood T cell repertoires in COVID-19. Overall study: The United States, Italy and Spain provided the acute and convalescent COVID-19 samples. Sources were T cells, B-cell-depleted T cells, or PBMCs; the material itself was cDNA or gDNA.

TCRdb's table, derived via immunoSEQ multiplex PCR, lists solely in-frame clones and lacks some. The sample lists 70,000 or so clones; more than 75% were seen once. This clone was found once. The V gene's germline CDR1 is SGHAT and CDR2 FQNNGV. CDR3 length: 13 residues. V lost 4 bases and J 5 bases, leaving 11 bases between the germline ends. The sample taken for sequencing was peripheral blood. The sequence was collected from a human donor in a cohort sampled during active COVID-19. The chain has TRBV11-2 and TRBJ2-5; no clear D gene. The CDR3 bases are TGTGCCAGCAGCTCCGGCCGAGCGGAGACCCAGTACTTC. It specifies CASSSGRAETQYF.